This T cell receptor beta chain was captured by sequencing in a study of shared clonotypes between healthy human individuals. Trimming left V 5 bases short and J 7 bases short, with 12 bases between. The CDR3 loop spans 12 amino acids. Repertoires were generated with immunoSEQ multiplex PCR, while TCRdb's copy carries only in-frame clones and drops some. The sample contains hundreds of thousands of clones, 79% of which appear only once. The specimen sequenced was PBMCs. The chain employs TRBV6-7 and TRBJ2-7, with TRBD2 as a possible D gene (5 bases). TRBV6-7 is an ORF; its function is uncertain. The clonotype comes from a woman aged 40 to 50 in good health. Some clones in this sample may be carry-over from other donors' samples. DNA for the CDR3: TGTGCCAGCAGTCCGAGACTACTTGAGCAGTACTTC. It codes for CASSPRLLEQYF.